One and the same sample provided the 23 T cell receptor beta chains below, sequenced in a study of CD8+ T cells in alopecia areata (dated by TCRdb to the late 2010s). Receptors were amplified or captured by the immunoSEQ multiplex PCR assay. For TCR sequencing, RNA was extracted from every sample and reverse transcribed into cDNA to serve as template. TCRdb carries this immuneACCESS record with in-frame sequences only. Its versions omit some clonotypes, under half of them owing to an unresolved V gene in the studies checked, with the rest unexplained. Here the sample has approximately 300,000 clones; 58% occur a single time. Jointly, the top ten make up about 1.7% of the sample. Interpreted using the paper, the time point label stands for: 20 to 30 weeks on oral tofacitinib. The sample's treatment or condition label, in plain terms: oral pan-JAK inhibitor, 5-10 mg twice daily. The sample here was CD4+ T cells sorted from blood, taken at week 24, from a patient treated with tofacitinib. These receptors were taken from a human donor with alopecia areata.

The CDR3: CASSQESLVGQTLYGYTF. DNA for the CDR3: TGCGCCAGCAGCCAAGAAAGTCTAGTCGGGCAGACCCTCTATGGCTACACCTTC. The chain combines TRBV4-3 with TRBJ1-2; D is uncertain. The V and J ends lost 0 bases and 4 bases respectively, with 21 bases between them. The CDR3 contains 18 residues. The germline gives CDR1 LGHNA, CDR2 YSLEER.

The chain recombines TRBV30 with TRBJ2-3, with D perhaps matching TRBD2 (5 bases). Trimming pared 1 base from V and 2 bases from J, leaving 10 bases between. CDR3 size: 14 residues. Germline V gives CDR1 GTSNPN, CDR2 SVGIG (reference sequence). The CDR3 is CAWSGGLNTDTQYF. The CDR3 nucleotides are TGTGCCTGGAGTGGAGGACTTAACACAGATACGCAGTATTTT.

The rearrangement joins TRBV6-5 to TRBJ2-7; D remains unclear. CDR3 size: 13 residues. The ends were cut back, 5 bases at V and 1 base at J, with 9 bases in the middle. The germline gives CDR1 MNHEY, CDR2 SVGAGI. The CDR3 spells CASSLDGSYEQYF. The DNA for the CDR3 is TGTGCCAGCAGTCTGGACGGATCCTACGAGCAGTACTTC.

The V gene is TRBV5-1, the J gene TRBJ2-3; maybe TRBD2 (6 bases). The CDR3 is 16 amino acids. Trimming removed 0 bases at V and 3 bases at J, with 14 bases between. The germline gives CDR1 SGHRS, CDR2 YFSETQ. The CDR3 reads CASSLDGGAATDTQYF. CDR3 nucleotide sequence: TGCGCCAGCAGCTTGGACGGCGGGGCGGCGACAGATACGCAGTATTTT.

The V call is TRBV7-9, the J call TRBJ2-5; D unclear. Germline V gene lookup returns CDR1 SEHNR and CDR2 FQNEAQ (reference sequence). The CDR3 loop spans 13 amino acids. V gave up 0 bases and J gave up 4 bases, with 6 bases separating them. Here the CDR3 reads CASSLAVGETQYF. CDR3 coding DNA: TGTGCCAGCAGCTTAGCAGTGGGAGAGACCCAGTACTTC.

This clone was counted once. The chain couples TRBV12-5 to TRBJ2-3, with D tentatively TRBD1 or TRBD2 (5 bases each). The CDR3 covers 15 residues. Germline V gene sequence: CDR1 LGHNT, CDR2 FRNRAP. V lost 2 bases and J lost 6, with 15 bases in between. The CDR3, as DNA: TGTGCTAGTGGTTTGAACGGGGCCCGTCCGGATACGCAGTATTTT. It is translated as CASGLNGARPDTQYF.

This clone was observed a handful of times. This chain joins TRBV29-1 and TRBJ1-4; a possible D gene is TRBD1 (5 bases). Germline CDR1 is SQVTM and CDR2 is ANQGSEA. This CDR3 has 13 amino acids. The V end lost 3 bases, the J end lost 8 bases, and 13 bases lay between the germline ends. The CDR3 DNA sequence: TGCAGCGTTGATTTGGGGGGTTGGGAAAAACTGTTTTTT. Its protein is CSVDLGGWEKLFF.

This clone was detected only a few times. The rearrangement links TRBV28 to TRBJ2-3, with a tentative D call TRBD1 (6 bases). Trimming took off 4 bases at V and 0 bases at J, with 14 bases between the two ends. The CDR3 is made up of 16 amino acids. CDR1 is MDHEN, CDR2 SYDVKM, per germline. The CDR3 coding sequence is TGTGCCAGCAGTTCTCGGACAGCCACTAGCACAGATACGCAGTATTTT. Its protein product is CASSSRTATSTDTQYF.

V gene TRBV28 combines with J gene TRBJ2-7; D not certain. CDR3 length: 12 residues. V dropped 5 bases and J dropped 2 bases, with 7 bases sitting between them. CDR1 is MDHEN, CDR2 SYDVKM, per germline. CDR3 amino acids: CASSTPPYEQYF. As DNA, the CDR3 is TGTGCCAGCAGTACCCCGCCCTACGAGCAGTACTTC.

The V gene is TRBV27, the J gene TRBJ2-7; 9 bases agree with TRBD1. Germline CDR1 and CDR2: MNHEY and SMNVEV (reference sequence). The CDR3 sequence is 15 residues long. Trimming at V came to 0 bases and at J to 4 bases, leaving 4 bases not matched to a gene. The CDR3 DNA reads TGTGCCAGCAGTTTATCGGGGACAGGGTCTTACGAGCAGTACTTC. Protein product: CASSLSGTGSYEQYF.

This clone was picked up a small number of times. The V and J genes are TRBV29-1 and TRBJ1-2; 8 bases map to TRBD1. This CDR3 has 13 residues. Germline CDR1 SQVTM, CDR2 ANQGSEA. V lost 3 bases, J lost 8 bases, and 8 bases stayed unmatched. As DNA, the CDR3 is TGCAGCGTTGAGAGGACAGGGATGAAGGGCTACACCTTC. It encodes CSVERTGMKGYTF.

This chain joins TRBV4-1 and TRBJ1-2; D unresolved. Germline assignment: CDR1 MGHRA and CDR2 YSYEKL. V was cut by 1 base and J by 5 bases, with 8 bases left in between. This CDR3 has 13 residues. The CDR3 bases are TGCGCCAGCAGCCAAGTCCGGAAATATGGCTACACCTTC. This encodes CASSQVRKYGYTF.

The chain uses TRBV7-9 and TRBJ2-7; unclear D gene. Germline CDR1 and CDR2: SEHNR and FQNEAQ (reference sequence). Trimming took off 1 base at V and 4 bases at J, with 5 bases between the two ends. The CDR3 covers 12 residues. CDR3 nucleotide sequence: TGTGCCAGCAGCTTAGAGGTTTACGAGCAGTACTTC. The encoded protein is CASSLEVYEQYF.

V usage is TRBV30 and J usage is TRBJ1-6, with D unresolved. In germline, CDR1 is GTSNPN, CDR2 SVGIG (reference sequence). V lost 7 bases and J lost 7, with 14 bases in between. There are 13 residues in the CDR3. The CDR3 loop reads CALKRVGNSPLHF. The CDR3 region has the DNA TGTGCCTTAAAGAGAGTGGGCAATTCACCCCTCCACTTT.

The chain recombines TRBV30 with TRBJ1-5; D is perhaps TRBD1 (5 bases). Trimming cost V 5 bases and J 3 bases, with 11 bases left between them. The V gene's germline CDR1 is GTSNPN and CDR2 SVGIG (reference sequence). The CDR3 loop spans 13 amino acids. The CDR3 sequence is CAWSLDTNQPQHF. The CDR3, as DNA: TGTGCCTGGTCCCTGGACACCAATCAGCCCCAGCATTTT.

This clone was seen only a few times. V usage is TRBV11-2 and J usage is TRBJ1-4; tentatively, D is TRBD1 (5 bases). CDR3 size: 13 residues. Germline V CDR1 and CDR2: SGHAT, FQNNGV. V gave up 2 bases and J gave up 13 bases, with 14 bases separating them. Written as DNA, the CDR3 is TGTGCCAGCAGCTTAAATCGTGGGACGCTACTGTTTTTT. Translating gives CASSLNRGTLLFF.

This clone has only a few counts. The rearrangement uses TRBV9 and TRBJ1-3; 10 bases map to TRBD1. CDR1 and CDR2 from the germline V gene are SGDLS and YYNGEE. The CDR3 has 16 residues. The V gene end was trimmed by 3 bases and the J gene end by 4 bases; junction bases not matched to a gene: 7. In DNA form, the CDR3 reads TGTGCCAGCAGCGCCGGGACAGGGGATGCGGGAAACACCATATATTTT. It translates to CASSAGTGDAGNTIYF.

The V gene is TRBV7-9, the J gene TRBJ1-2, with 7 bases aligning to TRBD1. V lost 6 bases to trimming and J lost 7 bases; unmatched junction nucleotides: 11. This CDR3 has 14 amino acids. Germline values: CDR1 SEHNR, CDR2 FQNEAQ (reference sequence). CDR3 nucleotide sequence: TGTGCCAGCAGAGCCCAGGGAGCAGGGGGTGGCTACACCTTC. Translating gives CASRAQGAGGGYTF.

This clone was picked up a small number of times. J is TRBJ2-5 and V is TRBV7-6; the D gene is possibly TRBD2 (7 bases). V lost 5 bases to trimming and J lost 13 bases, with 17 bases between them. This CDR3 is built from 12 residues. The germline V gene encodes CDR1 SGHVS and CDR2 FNYEAQ. The CDR3, as DNA: TGTGCCAGCAGCACAGGGACCGGGGGGCCGTACTTC. This encodes CASSTGTGGPYF.

This rearrangement joins TRBV5-1 to TRBJ1-5; D is unresolved. Trimming stripped 1 base from V and 3 bases from J, with 11 bases between. The CDR3 has 15 residues. Per the germline V gene, CDR1 is SGHRS and CDR2 is YFSETQ. The CDR3 region is CASSLSGINNQPQHF. The CDR3, as DNA: TGCGCCAGCAGCTTGTCGGGGATCAACAATCAGCCCCAGCATTTT. The full variable domain, completed using reference TRBV5-1 and TRBJ1-5, is KAGVTQTPRYLIKTRGQQVTLSCSPISGHRSVSWYQQTPGQGLQFLFEYFSETQRNKGNFPGRFSGRQFSNSRSEMNVSTLELGDSALYLCASSLSGINNQPQHFGDGTRLSIL.

This clone appeared a single time. The chain couples TRBV30 to TRBJ2-7; D may be TRBD1 (6 bases). CDR1 and CDR2 (germline): GTSNPN, SVGIG (reference sequence). The CDR3 totals 14 residues. Trimming removed 3 bases at V and 2 bases at J, with 14 bases between. The CDR3 sequence: CAWRGDNFPYEQYF. CDR3 DNA sequence: TGTGCCTGGAGGGGGGACAATTTTCCCTACGAGCAGTACTTC. Drawing the rest from reference TRBV30 and TRBJ2-7, the complete variable domain is SQTIHQWPATLVQPVGSPLSLECTVEGTSNPNLYWYRQAAGRGLQLLFYSVGIGQISSEVPQNLSASRPQDRQFILSSKKLLLSDSGFYLCAWRGDNFPYEQYFGPGTRLTVT.

This clone was seen a few times. This sequence joins TRBV5-1 and TRBJ2-2; weak D call: TRBD2 (6 bases). Per the germline V gene, CDR1 is SGHRS and CDR2 is YFSETQ. CDR3 length: 14 amino acids. V gave up 4 bases and J gave up 5 bases, with 12 bases separating them. CDR3 residues: CASSGGLPTGELFF. In nucleotides, the CDR3 is TGCGCCAGCAGCGGGGGACTGCCTACCGGGGAGCTGTTTTTT.

V is TRBV27 and J is TRBJ2-5, with a possible D match to TRBD1 (6 bases). Germline values: CDR1 MNHEY, CDR2 SMNVEV (reference sequence). Trimming pared 7 bases from V and 3 bases from J, leaving 33 bases between. The CDR3 sequence is 20 residues long. The CDR3 bases are TGTGCCAGCACCCGACCTAAGACGGGTTTCCCTTCACAGGGAGAAGAGACCCAGTACTTC. Translation gives CASTRPKTGFPSQGEETQYF.